Presented here are 29 T cell receptor beta chains from one specimen sequenced in a study of regulatory T cells in long-lasting Graves disease (dated by TCRdb to the early 2020s). The method behind the library was multiplex PCR. TCRdb shows the sequencer as Illumina HiSeq 4000. CDR3 regions were amplified by Arm-PCR with iRepertoire HTBI primers to construct TCR beta libraries. Clones were called with MiXCR by TCRdb after fastp trimmed the public reads at Q25, and only in-frame beta chains were retained. Each entry merges the rows of one CDR3 protein and shows their most common DNA and genes. Within this sample are under 500,000 distinct CDR3 sequences, with about 20% of them counted one time only. The top ten constitute about 7.8% of the sample. The sample's time point label is to be understood as: persistent/refractory GD, antithyroid drugs over 5 years with positive TRAb. RNA was extracted from PBMCs in TRIzol for both TCR sequencing and RNA sequencing.

Sequenced material: peripheral blood mononuclear cells (PBMCs), taken when the disease was refractory, from a patient treated with antithyroid drugs. The origin of the receptors is a female donor with Graves disease.

This clonotype has just a few counts. The genes are TRBV7-9 and TRBJ2-2, with D perhaps matching TRBD2 (7 bases). Per germline, CDR1 SEHNR and CDR2 FQNEAQ (reference sequence). V lost 5 bases and J 4 bases, leaving 14 bases between the germline ends. The CDR3 consists of 15 residues. CDR3 sequence reads: CASSPLRGLTGELFF. For the CDR3, the DNA is TGTGCCAGCAGCCCCTTGCGGGGGCTCACCGGGGAGCTGTTTTTT.

This clonotype was recorded many times. This sequence joins TRBV2 and TRBJ2-7; possibly TRBD1 or TRBD2 for D (5 bases each). Germline CDR1 and CDR2: SNHLY and FYNNEI. The CDR3 has 14 residues. Trimming left V 1 base short and J 2 bases short, with 9 bases between. DNA of the CDR3: TGTGCCAGCAGTGAAGGGGACGCCACCTACGAGCAGTACTTC. Amino acid sequence: CASSEGDATYEQYF.

The rearrangement joins TRBV4-1 to TRBJ1-1, with D possibly matching TRBD1 (5 bases). This CDR3 has 16 amino acids. The germline V gene encodes CDR1 MGHRA and CDR2 YSYEKL. Trimming removed 6 bases at V and 7 bases at J, with 24 bases between. DNA of the CDR3: TGCGCCAGCAGTACAGGTCCCTCCCCCCCCGGCAGTGAAGCTTTCTTT. Translated, it gives CASSTGPSPPGSEAFF.

This clonotype has only a few counts. V and J are TRBV27 and TRBJ1-2; D not certain. This CDR3 spans 13 amino acids. Germline values: CDR1 MNHEY, CDR2 SMNVEV (reference sequence). Trimming shortened V by 2 bases and J by 3 bases, and 7 bases separated the two germline ends. This CDR3 is CASSLRSYYGYTF. CDR3 coding DNA: TGTGCCAGCAGTTTAAGGTCCTACTATGGCTACACCTTC.

This clonotype showed up many times. The chain is built from TRBV6-1 and TRBJ1-2; 8 nucleotides align to TRBD1. From germline, CDR1 is MNHNS and CDR2 SASEGT. The V and J ends lost 10 bases and 0 bases, in that order; junction bases with no gene match: 7. CDR3 length: 14 amino acids. CDR3 amino acids: CATKPGGTNYGYTF. The CDR3 coding sequence is TGTGCCACCAAACCAGGGGGCACTAACTATGGCTACACCTTC.

This clonotype came up once. A much bigger clone sits one base away, suggesting this may be a read error. The chain employs TRBV27 and TRBJ2-3, with a possible D match to TRBD2 (5 bases). The V end was cut by 2 bases, the J end by 2 bases, with 11 bases between. CDR3 size: 15 residues. Germline V gene data show CDR1 as MNHEY and CDR2 as SMNVEV (reference sequence). The CDR3 coding sequence is TGTGCCAGCAGTTTACGGGGTTGGTACACAGATACGCAGTATTTT. As protein: CASSLRGWYTDTQYF.

This clonotype was observed a handful of times. This rearrangement joins TRBV20-1 to TRBJ1-4; perhaps TRBD1 as D (6 bases). CDR3 length: 15 residues. The germline V and J ends were trimmed by 0 bases and 5 bases, with 13 bases remaining between them. The V gene's germline CDR1 is DFQATT and CDR2 SNEGSKA (reference sequence). This CDR3 is CSARERTVRNEKLFF. Written as DNA, the CDR3 is TGCAGTGCTAGAGAAAGGACAGTAAGAAATGAAAAACTGTTTTTT.

In this sample, this clonotype turned up many times. This sequence joins TRBV6-5 and TRBJ1-1; unclear D gene. V lost 3 bases and J lost 10, with 12 bases in between. CDR3 length: 12 residues. CDR1 is MNHEY and CDR2 is SVGAGI in the germline V gene. CDR3 DNA sequence: TGTGCCAGCAGTTATGCCGGTGTGCGAGCTTTCTTT. This encodes CASSYAGVRAFF.

The gene calls are TRBV29-1 and TRBJ2-3; no clear D. Germline lookup yields CDR1 SQVTM and CDR2 ANQGSEA. The CDR3 sequence is 11 residues long. V shed 4 bases and J shed 3 bases, with 5 bases lying between them. The CDR3 nucleotides read TGCAGCGTTGCCTTGACAGATACGCAGTATTTT. Translation: CSVALTDTQYF.

The chain is built from TRBV7-3 and TRBJ1-2, with TRBD1 identical over 9 bases. The germline V gene has CDR1 SGHTA and CDR2 FQGTGA. The CDR3 contains 15 residues. V trimming: 3 bases; J trimming: 2 bases; junction bases outside the gene matches: 4. For the CDR3, the DNA is TGTGCCAGCAGCTTTACCGGGACAGGGAACTATGGCTACACCTTC. It translates to CASSFTGTGNYGYTF.

Many counts were recorded for this clonotype. V usage is TRBV10-3 and J usage is TRBJ1-2, with 10 bases fitting TRBD1. Germline values: CDR1 ENHRY, CDR2 SYGVKD. Unmatched junction bases numbered 15, after V lost 8 bases and J lost 3 bases. This CDR3 has 17 residues. CDR3 nucleotides: TGTGCCATCTCTTCCCACTCCGGGACAGGGGTTCACTATGGCTACACCTTC. Its protein product is CAISSHSGTGVHYGYTF.

The chain combines TRBV19 with TRBJ1-1; no reliable D call. Germline loops: CDR1 LNHDA, CDR2 SQIVND (reference sequence). This CDR3 comprises 13 residues. Trimming took off 5 bases at V and 1 base at J, with 8 bases between the two ends. CDR3 bases: TGTGCCAGTAGTGTCCCGGGGAACACTGAAGCTTTCTTT. Its translation: CASSVPGNTEAFF.

This clonotype was detected only a few times. The gene calls are TRBV18 and TRBJ2-5, with a possible D match to TRBD2 (5 bases). Trimming left V 2 bases short and J 4 bases short, with 8 bases between. There are 13 residues in the CDR3. Germline values: CDR1 KGHSH, CDR2 LQKENI. CDR3 bases: TGTGCCAGCTCACCAGAACTAGGAGAGACCCAGTACTTC. Encoded protein: CASSPELGETQYF.

This chain links TRBV5-5 with TRBJ1-2, with 11 bases identical to TRBD1. This CDR3 contains 15 residues. From germline, CDR1 is SGHKS and CDR2 YYEKEE (reference sequence). Losses at the gene ends were 4 bases for V and 4 bases for J; bases not matched to a gene: 6. This chain's CDR3 is CASSPGQGVVYGYTF. The CDR3 nucleotides read TGTGCCAGCAGCCCGGGACAGGGGGTGGTCTATGGCTACACCTTC.

The V gene is TRBV27, the J gene TRBJ2-7; maybe TRBD2 (5 bases). This CDR3 has 14 amino acids. The V gene lost 5 bases and the J gene lost 0 bases, with 11 bases spanning the gap. Germline V CDR1 and CDR2: MNHEY, SMNVEV (reference sequence). CDR3 nucleotides: TGTGCCAGCAGTCACCCCGGGATCTCCTACGAGCAGTACTTC. The encoded protein is CASSHPGISYEQYF.

The rearrangement links TRBV20-1 to TRBJ2-7; 7 bases line up with TRBD2. The CDR3 is 16 amino acids. Losses at the gene ends were 3 bases for V and 2 bases for J; bases not matched to a gene: 13. The V gene's germline CDR1 is DFQATT and CDR2 SNEGSKA (reference sequence). Written as DNA, the CDR3 is TGCAGTGCTAGTGGTGCTAGCGGAATAAGCCCCTACGAGCAGTACTTC. Translating gives CSASGASGISPYEQYF.

This clonotype was recorded once. V is TRBV6-2 or TRBV6-3 and J is TRBJ2-1, with 11 bases lining up with TRBD2. Trimming removed 8 bases from V and 6 bases from J; junction bases left unmatched: 6. CDR3 size: 14 residues. The germline V gene has CDR1 MNHEY and CDR2 SVGEGT. In DNA form, the CDR3 reads TGTGCCAGCCTTAGCGGGAGGGTGGCCAATGAGCAGTTCTTC. It translates to CASLSGRVANEQFF.

This clonotype was observed many times. The chain is built from TRBV11-2 and TRBJ2-7, with D perhaps matching TRBD2 (7 bases). Germline V gene lookup returns CDR1 SGHAT and CDR2 FQNNGV. The V and J ends lost 4 bases and 11 bases respectively, with 21 bases between them. This CDR3 region has 14 residues. The CDR3 DNA is TGTGCCAGCAGCTCCCGGACTAGGGGGAGGGCTAAGTACTTC. It codes for CASSSRTRGRAKYF.

This clonotype occurred a few times. The V and J genes are TRBV3-1 and TRBJ1-5, with D tentatively TRBD1 (6 bases). V dropped 4 bases and J dropped 15 bases, with 19 bases sitting between them. From germline, CDR1 is LGHDT and CDR2 YNNKEL (reference sequence). The CDR3 consists of 13 residues. The CDR3 sequence is CASSLVPAGARHF. Written as DNA, the CDR3 is TGTGCCAGCAGCCTTGTTCCCGCGGGGGCCCGGCATTTT.

J is TRBJ2-7 and V is TRBV5-4; D not certain. With 4 bases removed from V and 0 bases from J, the gap between germline ends came to 14 bases. CDR3 length: 15 amino acids. Germline V gene lookup returns CDR1 SGHNT and CDR2 YYREEE (reference sequence). The CDR3 is CASSPAGRNSYEQYF. For the CDR3, the DNA is TGTGCCAGCAGCCCGGCCGGACGGAACTCCTACGAGCAGTACTTC.

This clonotype turned up a few times. The rearrangement uses TRBV5-4 and TRBJ1-2; D uncertain. The V gene's germline CDR1 is SGHNT and CDR2 YYREEE (reference sequence). V lost 0 bases and J lost 0, with 9 bases in between. The CDR3 spans 15 residues. In DNA form, the CDR3 reads TGTGCCAGCAGCTTGGATCCGGGGACTAACTATGGCTACACCTTC. This gives the protein CASSLDPGTNYGYTF.

This rearrangement joins TRBV7-9 to TRBJ2-7, with 10 bases fitting TRBD2. J gave up 3 bases and V 5 bases, and 4 bases lay outside the gene matches. Germline V gives CDR1 SEHNR, CDR2 FQNEAQ (reference sequence). There are 14 residues in the CDR3. The CDR3 here is CASSHGLAVYEQYF. The CDR3 DNA is TGTGCCAGCAGCCACGGACTAGCGGTCTACGAGCAGTACTTC.

Of note for this clonotype: A read error is possible here, since a much larger clone lies one base away. The V call is TRBV6-1, the J call TRBJ1-6; 8 positions agree with TRBD1. This CDR3 is 13 amino acids long. CDR1 is MNHNS and CDR2 is SASEGT in the germline V gene. The CDR3 sequence: CATEDRDNPPLHF. For the CDR3, the DNA is TGTGCCACCGAGGACAGGGATAATCCACCCCTCCACTTT.

This clonotype was seen ten or more times. For the CDR3, the DNA is TGTGCCAGCAGTTTATCGTGGGGAGGCAATCAGCCCCAGCATTTT. Protein: CASSLSWGGNQPQHF. The chain has TRBV27 and TRBJ1-5; D is unclear. The CDR3 sequence is 15 residues long. V was pared by 0 bases and J by 2 bases, with 8 bases between. In germline, CDR1 is MNHEY, CDR2 SMNVEV (reference sequence).

This clonotype was detected ten times or more. The genes are TRBV5-1 and TRBJ1-1; 7 bases match TRBD1. The CDR3 runs 15 residues. The trim removed 3 bases at V and 4 bases at J, leaving 9 bases unmatched. CDR1 and CDR2 (germline): SGHRS, YFSETQ. The CDR3 protein is CASSSDRDRVTEAFF. DNA for the CDR3: TGCGCCAGCAGCTCAGACAGGGATCGGGTCACTGAAGCTTTCTTT. The variable domain in full, with the rest retrieved from reference TRBV5-1 and TRBJ1-1, is KAGVTQTPRYLIKTRGQQVTLSCSPISGHRSVSWYQQTPGQGLQFLFEYFSETQRNKGNFPGRFSGRQFSNSRSEMNVSTLELGDSALYLCASSSDRDRVTEAFFGQGTRLTVV.

The chain is built from TRBV7-2 and TRBJ2-1; no reliable D call. CDR3 length: 13 amino acids. Germline assignment: CDR1 SGHTA and CDR2 FQGNSA. With 1 base removed from V and 9 bases from J, the gap between germline ends came to 10 bases. The CDR3 DNA is TGTGCCAGCAGCTTAGATTGGTCGGCTGAGCAGTTCTTC. This gives the protein CASSLDWSAEQFF.

This clonotype was seen repeatedly, ten times or more. The chain combines TRBV28 with TRBJ2-4, with D possibly being TRBD1 (5 bases). Per the germline V gene, CDR1 is MDHEN and CDR2 is SYDVKM. The CDR3 covers 14 residues. Trimming pared 3 bases from V and 5 bases from J, leaving 11 bases between. The CDR3 spells CASSFRAVQNIQYF. CDR3 nucleotides: TGTGCCAGCAGTTTCAGGGCAGTCCAAAACATTCAGTACTTC. The variable domain in full, with the rest retrieved from reference TRBV28 and TRBJ2-4, is DVKVTQSSRYLVKRTGEKVFLECVQDMDHENMFWYRQDPGLGLRLIYFSYDVKMKEKGDIPEGYSVSREKKERFSLILESASTNQTSMYLCASSFRAVQNIQYFGAGTRLSVL.

This clonotype was seen a few times. The genes are TRBV7-9 and TRBJ2-5; 11 nucleotides align to TRBD2. CDR1 and CDR2 from the germline V gene are SEHNR and FQNEAQ (reference sequence). The CDR3 sequence is 15 residues long. V shed 4 bases and J 2 bases; nucleotides not matched to a gene: 3. CDR3 protein: CASSSGTSGQETQYF. In nucleotides, the CDR3 is TGTGCCAGCAGCTCCGGGACTAGCGGACAAGAGACCCAGTACTTC.

This clonotype was recorded a few times. The chain recombines TRBV6-1 with TRBJ2-7, with 12 bases matching TRBD1. The length of the CDR3 is 16 residues. J was trimmed by 4 bases and V by 7 bases; bases with no gene match: 11. Germline-derived CDR1 and CDR2 are MNHNS and SASEGT. The CDR3 bases are TGTGCCAGCACCCTTCGGGGGACAGGGGGCTGGTACGAGCAGTACTTC. Translation gives CASTLRGTGGWYEQYF.